A selection of T cell receptor beta chains follows, all from one sample in a study of cytomegalovirus exposure and HLA in healthy donors. Repertoires were generated with immunoSEQ multiplex PCR, while TCRdb's copy carries only in-frame clones and drops some. The sample shows roughly 170,000 clones, about four fifths of them seen only once. The sample taken for sequencing was PBMCs. These receptor sequences come from a girl aged 10-17 years in good health and CMV-seropositive. CDR3s include the opening cysteine and the closing phenylalanine or tryptophan. Clone size appears in some rows only: once, few, many, or a class for an expanded clone.

J: TRBJ1-1
V: TRBV7-9
size: once
CDR3: CASLLRQGAWTEAFF

J: TRBJ2-5
V: TRBV5-6
size: NA
CDR3: CASSWGPTEKETQYF

J: TRBJ1-1
V: TRBV28
size: NA
CDR3: CASSLGGGTEAFF

J: TRBJ1-2
V: TRBV29-1
size: NA
CDR3: CSVEGGLSYGYTF

J: TRBJ1-1
V: TRBV19
size: NA
CDR3: CASSIKGAFTEAFF

J: TRBJ1-2
V: TRBV9
size: NA
CDR3: CASSSRQGVSNYGYTF

J: TRBJ2-1
V: TRBV5-1
size: NA
CDR3: CASSLAPLGADNEQFF

J: TRBJ1-2
V: TRBV7-9
size: NA
CDR3: CASSLGGDYGYTF

J: TRBJ1-1
V: TRBV5-1
size: NA
CDR3: CASSWNRLANTEAFF

J: TRBJ1-5
V: TRBV5-6
size: once
CDR3: CASSLLGVGNQPQHF

J: TRBJ2-5
V: TRBV7-9
size: NA
CDR3: CASSSRLAGGLQETQYF

J: TRBJ2-1
V: TRBV7-2
size: NA
CDR3: CASSLVGAGVENEQFF

J: TRBJ2-7
V: TRBV5-5
size: NA
CDR3: CASSSGGTASYEQYF

J: TRBJ1-2
V: TRBV5-1
size: NA
CDR3: CASSLEDSSGYTF

J: TRBJ2-3
V: TRBV5-5
size: NA
CDR3: CASSLEHGGGVPDTQYF

J: TRBJ2-1
V: TRBV9
size: once
CDR3: CASSPRPATGDEQFF

J: TRBJ2-1
V: TRBV11-3
size: NA
CDR3: CASSSSGGRYNEQFF

J: TRBJ1-1
V: TRBV18
size: NA
CDR3: CASSLVDKNTEAFF

J: TRBJ2-1
V: TRBV19
size: NA
CDR3: CASSTGLADYNEQFF

J: TRBJ1-2
V: TRBV28
size: NA
CDR3: CASSLYQGNYGYTF

J: TRBJ2-7
V: TRBV11-2
size: NA
CDR3: CASSPRTVYEQYF

J: TRBJ1-5
V: TRBV7-3
size: few
CDR3: CASSVFGGGFGQPQHF

J: TRBJ1-1
V: TRBV27
size: NA
CDR3: CASSPRTGLNTEAFF

J: TRBJ2-3
V: TRBV7-8
size: NA
CDR3: CASSSPWTSGGGRQYF

J: TRBJ2-7
V: TRBV25-1
size: NA
CDR3: CASSELRSDRPAVYEQYF

J: TRBJ1-6
V: TRBV27
size: NA
CDR3: CASSPRTGGLYNSPLHF

J: TRBJ2-2
V: TRBV6-5
size: NA
CDR3: CASSYSDGYGELFF

J: TRBJ2-5
V: TRBV5-6
size: once
CDR3: CASSLGRRGGETQYF

J: TRBJ2-3
V: TRBV6-6
size: NA
CDR3: CASKSGISGDTDTQYF

J: TRBJ2-2
V: TRBV15
size: NA
CDR3: CATSTPGGLSTGELFF

J: TRBJ2-5
V: TRBV5-1
size: NA
CDR3: CASSLGGGTTETQYF

J: TRBJ2-1
V: TRBV9
size: few
CDR3: CASSVEQGPYNEQFF

J: TRBJ2-7
V: TRBV14
size: NA
CDR3: CARQLDRGRFSYEQYF

J: TRBJ2-1
V: TRBV11-3
size: NA
CDR3: CASSSGLAGDDEQFF

J: TRBJ2-7
V: TRBV4-1
size: NA
CDR3: CASSQEPQVDLSYEQYF

J: TRBJ2-2
V: TRBV11-2
size: NA
CDR3: CASSLVGGNTGELFF

J: TRBJ1-5
V: TRBV4-1
size: NA
CDR3: CASSRGPSNQPQHF

J: TRBJ2-7
V: TRBV6-5
size: NA
CDR3: CASSYTVKLRYF

J: TRBJ2-5
V: TRBV11-3
size: NA
CDR3: CASSSGTLAGGVQETQYF

J: TRBJ2-1
V: TRBV7-2
size: NA
CDR3: CASSPRLAGMEQFF

J: TRBJ2-2
V: TRBV9
size: few
CDR3: CASSVVVSANTGELFF

J: TRBJ1-1
V: TRBV7-9
size: NA
CDR3: CASSWRGSHTEAFF

J: TRBJ1-6
V: TRBV19
size: NA
CDR3: CASNTGDIGNSPLHF